This T cell receptor beta chain was captured by sequencing in a study of shared clonotypes between healthy human individuals. Study-wide background: Per donor, three plates held CD4 naive cells, three held CD4 memory, two held CD8 naive and one held CD8 memory. Points from the study as a whole: Some clonotypes were shared by all four sorted-subset donors, while others were not shared. The non-shared ones had lower generation probabilities than the shared ones. Large depth notwithstanding, sorted-subset sequencing proved incomplete by rarefaction.

V gave up 5 bases and J gave up 0 bases, with 19 bases separating them. Germline CDR1 is MNHEY and CDR2 is SMNVEV (reference sequence). The CDR3 spans 17 residues. In the source study's methods: Owing to the provision of junction-only sequences devoid of quality scores by immunoSEQ, filtering differed. Clones were read by immunoSEQ multiplex PCR, and TCRdb kept only the in-frame ones, dropping some. That table supplies the V and J calls and clone size; D and trimming were determined from the DNA. Seen here are 2,500,000 or so clones, under 95% observed once, and the top ten hold 0.36%. As regards this clone: Its antigen remains unknown.

Specimen: naive CD4+ T cells from PBMCs. Subset denoted: CD45RA+ positively selected. The chain employs TRBV27 and TRBJ1-2; D is perhaps TRBD1 (5 bases). The clonotype was recovered from a young man in good health. Some clones in this sample may be carry-over from other donors' samples. The DNA of the CDR3 is TGTGCCAGCAGTCAAATTGGGGGGACCGCCCCTAACTATGGCTACACCTTC. Its protein is CASSQIGGTAPNYGYTF.